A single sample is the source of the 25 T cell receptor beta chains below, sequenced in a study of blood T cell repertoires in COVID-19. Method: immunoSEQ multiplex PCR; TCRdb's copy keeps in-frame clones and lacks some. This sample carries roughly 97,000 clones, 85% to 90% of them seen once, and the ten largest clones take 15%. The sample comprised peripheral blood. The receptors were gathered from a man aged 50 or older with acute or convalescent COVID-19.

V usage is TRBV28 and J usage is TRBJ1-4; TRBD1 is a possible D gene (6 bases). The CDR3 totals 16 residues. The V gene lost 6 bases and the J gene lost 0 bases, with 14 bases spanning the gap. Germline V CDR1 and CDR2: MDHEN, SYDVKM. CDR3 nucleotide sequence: TGTGCCAGCAGCCCGGACAGAAGACCAACTAATGAAAAACTGTTTTTT. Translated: CASSPDRRPTNEKLFF.

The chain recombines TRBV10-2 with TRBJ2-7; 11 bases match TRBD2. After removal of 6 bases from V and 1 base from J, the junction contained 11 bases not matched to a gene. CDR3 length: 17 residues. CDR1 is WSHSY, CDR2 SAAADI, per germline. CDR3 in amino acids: CASRPGLAEPPSYEQYF. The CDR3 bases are TGCGCCAGCAGACCGGGACTAGCGGAGCCACCGTCCTACGAGCAGTACTTC.

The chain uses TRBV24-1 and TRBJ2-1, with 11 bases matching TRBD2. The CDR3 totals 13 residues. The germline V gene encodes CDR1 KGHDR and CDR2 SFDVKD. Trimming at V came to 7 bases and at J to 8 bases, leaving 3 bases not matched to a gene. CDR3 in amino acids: CATRTSGVDEQFF. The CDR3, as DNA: TGTGCCACCAGGACTAGCGGGGTGGATGAGCAGTTCTTC.

CDR3 bases: TGTGCCAGCAGCCAAAGCAGGGAAAGCACAGATACGCAGTATTTT. Its translation is CASSQSRESTDTQYF. This chain uses TRBV14 with TRBJ2-3; tentative D call: TRBD1 (5 bases). Trimming took 2 bases from V and 0 from J, leaving 9 bases between them. CDR1 is SGHDN, CDR2 FVKESK, per germline. This CDR3 has 15 residues.

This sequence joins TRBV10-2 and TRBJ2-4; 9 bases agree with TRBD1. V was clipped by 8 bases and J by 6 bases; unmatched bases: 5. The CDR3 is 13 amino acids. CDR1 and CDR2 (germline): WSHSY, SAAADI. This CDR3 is CASGQGKRNIQYF. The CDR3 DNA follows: TGCGCCAGCGGACAGGGGAAACGAAACATTCAGTACTTC.

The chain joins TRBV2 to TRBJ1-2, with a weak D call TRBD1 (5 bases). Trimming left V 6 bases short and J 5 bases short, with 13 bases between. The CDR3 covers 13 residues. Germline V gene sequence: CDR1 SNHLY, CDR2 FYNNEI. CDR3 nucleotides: TGTGCCAGCAGACCGGGGGAGAGGTATGGCTACACCTTC. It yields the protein CASRPGERYGYTF.

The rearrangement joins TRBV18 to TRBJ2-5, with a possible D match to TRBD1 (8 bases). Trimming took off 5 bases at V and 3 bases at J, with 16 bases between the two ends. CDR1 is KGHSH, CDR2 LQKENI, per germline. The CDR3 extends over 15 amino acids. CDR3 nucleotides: TGTGCCAGCTCAAGCGACAGGGGAGGGAAAGAGACCCAGTACTTC. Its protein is CASSSDRGGKETQYF.

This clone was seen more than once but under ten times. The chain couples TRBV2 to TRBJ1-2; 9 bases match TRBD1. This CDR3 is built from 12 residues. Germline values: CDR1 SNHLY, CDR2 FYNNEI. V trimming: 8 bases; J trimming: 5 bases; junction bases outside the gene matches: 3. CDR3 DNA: TGTGCCAGCCGGGACAGGGTTTATGGCTACACCTTC. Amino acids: CASRDRVYGYTF.

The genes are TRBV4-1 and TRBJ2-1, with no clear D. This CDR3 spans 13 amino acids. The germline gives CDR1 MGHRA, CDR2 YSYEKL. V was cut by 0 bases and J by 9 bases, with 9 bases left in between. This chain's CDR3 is CASSQDALGEQFF. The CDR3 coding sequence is TGCGCCAGCAGCCAAGATGCCCTCGGTGAGCAGTTCTTC.

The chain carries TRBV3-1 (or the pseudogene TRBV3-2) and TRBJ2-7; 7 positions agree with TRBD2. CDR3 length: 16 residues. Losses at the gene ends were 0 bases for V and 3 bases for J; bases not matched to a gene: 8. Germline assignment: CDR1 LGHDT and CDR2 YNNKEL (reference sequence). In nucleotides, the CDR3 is TGTGCCAGCAGCCAAGATAGGTGGTCGGGGGGCTACGAGCAGTACTTC. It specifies CASSQDRWSGGYEQYF.

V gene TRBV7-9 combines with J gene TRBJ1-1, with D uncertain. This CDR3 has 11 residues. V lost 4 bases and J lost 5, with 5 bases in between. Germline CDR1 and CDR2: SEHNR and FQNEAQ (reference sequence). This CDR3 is CASSSRTEAFF. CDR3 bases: TGTGCCAGCAGCTCCCGGACTGAAGCTTTCTTT.

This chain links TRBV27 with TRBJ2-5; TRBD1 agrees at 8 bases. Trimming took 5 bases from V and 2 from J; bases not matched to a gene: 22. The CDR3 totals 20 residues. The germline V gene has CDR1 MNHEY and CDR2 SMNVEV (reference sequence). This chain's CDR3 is CASSIAPPTARQGMQETQYF. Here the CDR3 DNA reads TGTGCCAGCAGTATCGCACCGCCCACGGCACGACAGGGGATGCAAGAGACCCAGTACTTC.

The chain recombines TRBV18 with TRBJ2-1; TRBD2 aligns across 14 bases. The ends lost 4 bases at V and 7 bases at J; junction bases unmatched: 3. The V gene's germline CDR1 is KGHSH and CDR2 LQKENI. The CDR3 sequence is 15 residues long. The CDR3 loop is CASSRGLAGENEQFF. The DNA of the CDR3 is TGTGCCAGCTCACGGGGACTAGCGGGAGAGAATGAGCAGTTCTTC.

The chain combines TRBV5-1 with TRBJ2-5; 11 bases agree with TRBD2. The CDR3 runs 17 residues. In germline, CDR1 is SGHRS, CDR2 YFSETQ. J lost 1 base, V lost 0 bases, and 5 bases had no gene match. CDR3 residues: CASSLAWTSGFQETQYF. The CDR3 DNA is TGCGCCAGCAGCTTGGCCTGGACTAGCGGGTTCCAAGAGACCCAGTACTTC.

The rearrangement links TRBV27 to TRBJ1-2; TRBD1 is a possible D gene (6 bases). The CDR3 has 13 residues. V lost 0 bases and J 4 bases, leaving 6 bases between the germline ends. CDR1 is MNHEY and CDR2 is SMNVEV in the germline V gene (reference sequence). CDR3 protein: CASSLSTGYGYTF. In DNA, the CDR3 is TGTGCCAGCAGTTTATCGACAGGCTATGGCTACACCTTC.

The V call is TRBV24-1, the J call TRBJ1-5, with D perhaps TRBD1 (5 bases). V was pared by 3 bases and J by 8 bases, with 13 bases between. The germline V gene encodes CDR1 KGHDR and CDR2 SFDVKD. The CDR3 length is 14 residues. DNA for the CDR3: TGTGCCACCAGTGATGGGAGGGGATTGGAGCCCCAGCATTTT. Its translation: CATSDGRGLEPQHF.

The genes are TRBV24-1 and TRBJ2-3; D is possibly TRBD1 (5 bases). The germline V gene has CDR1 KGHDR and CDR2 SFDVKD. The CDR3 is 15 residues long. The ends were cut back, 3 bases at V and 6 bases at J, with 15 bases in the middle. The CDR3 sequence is CATSDPSGPLDTQYF. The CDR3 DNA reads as TGTGCCACCAGTGATCCGTCAGGGCCGTTGGATACGCAGTATTTT.

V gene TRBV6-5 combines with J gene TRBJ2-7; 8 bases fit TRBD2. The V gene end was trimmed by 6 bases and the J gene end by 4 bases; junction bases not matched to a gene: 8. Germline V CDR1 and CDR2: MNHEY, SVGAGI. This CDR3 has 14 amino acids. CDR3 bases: TGTGCCAGCAGGCCACCGGGACTAGGTTACGAGCAGTACTTC. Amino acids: CASRPPGLGYEQYF.

CDR3 in amino acids: CATEFSIGASEQFF. CDR3 bases: TGTGCCACCGAATTCTCTATAGGGGCCAGTGAGCAGTTCTTC. This chain connects TRBV10-3 to TRBJ2-1; weak D call: TRBD1 (5 bases). Trimming cost V 10 bases and J 9 bases, with 22 bases left between them. Germline CDR1 reads ENHRY; CDR2 reads SYGVKD. The length of the CDR3 is 14 residues.

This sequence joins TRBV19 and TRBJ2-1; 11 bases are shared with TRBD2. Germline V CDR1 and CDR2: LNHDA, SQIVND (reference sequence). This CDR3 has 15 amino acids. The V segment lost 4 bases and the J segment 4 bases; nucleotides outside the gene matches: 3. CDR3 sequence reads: CASSTTSGAYNEQFF. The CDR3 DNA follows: TGTGCCAGTAGTACGACTAGCGGGGCGTACAATGAGCAGTTCTTC.

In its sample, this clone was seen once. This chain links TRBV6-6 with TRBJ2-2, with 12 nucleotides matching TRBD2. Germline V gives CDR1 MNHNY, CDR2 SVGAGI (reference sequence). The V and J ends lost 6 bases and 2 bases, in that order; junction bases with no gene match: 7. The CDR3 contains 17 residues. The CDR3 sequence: CASSRRLAGANTGELFF. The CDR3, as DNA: TGTGCCAGCAGCCGACGACTAGCGGGAGCCAACACCGGGGAGCTGTTTTTT.

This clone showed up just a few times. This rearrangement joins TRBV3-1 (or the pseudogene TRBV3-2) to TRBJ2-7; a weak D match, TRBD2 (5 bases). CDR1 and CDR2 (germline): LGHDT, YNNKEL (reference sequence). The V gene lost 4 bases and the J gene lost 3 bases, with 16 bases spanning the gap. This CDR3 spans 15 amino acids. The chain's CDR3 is CASSPSRTPRYEQYF. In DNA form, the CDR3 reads TGTGCCAGCAGCCCTTCTAGGACTCCACGCTACGAGCAGTACTTC.

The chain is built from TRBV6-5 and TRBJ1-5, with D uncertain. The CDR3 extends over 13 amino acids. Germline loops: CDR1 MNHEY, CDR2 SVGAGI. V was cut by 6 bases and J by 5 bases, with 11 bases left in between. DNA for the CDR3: TGTGCCAGCAGACAACGGGTCGATCAGCCCCAGCATTTT. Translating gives CASRQRVDQPQHF.

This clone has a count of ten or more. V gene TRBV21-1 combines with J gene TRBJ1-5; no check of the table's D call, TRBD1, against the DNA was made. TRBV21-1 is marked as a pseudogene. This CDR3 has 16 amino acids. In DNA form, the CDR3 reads TGTGCCAGCAGCAATCCCAGGGGACCTTCGAATCAGCCCCAGCATTTT. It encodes CASSNPRGPSNQPQHF.

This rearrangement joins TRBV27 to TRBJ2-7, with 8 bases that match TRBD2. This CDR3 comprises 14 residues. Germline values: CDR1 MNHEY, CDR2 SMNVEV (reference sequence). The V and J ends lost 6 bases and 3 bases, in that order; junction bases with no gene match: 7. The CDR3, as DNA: TGTGCCAGCAGAAGGGGGACTAGTCTCTACGAGCAGTACTTC. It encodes CASRRGTSLYEQYF.